The sequence of this T cell receptor (beta chain) was determined in a study of blood T cell dynamics during melanoma immunotherapy. CDR3 length: 14 residues. Germline loops: CDR1 MNHEY, CDR2 SVGAGI. V shed 0 bases and J shed 7 bases, with 12 bases lying between them. Profiling relied on immunoSEQ multiplex PCR, and the TCRdb table lists in-frame clones only, not all of them. The data show 15,000 to 20,000 clones, approximately 94% seen once. Regarding time point: week 3, after first cycle of checkpoint inhibitor. This clonotype originated in a human donor with melanoma. The sample in question was effector memory CD8+ T cells from blood, obtained from a patient treated with checkpoint blockade. This chain joins TRBV6-5 and TRBJ1-2; possibly TRBD1 for D (5 bases). CDR3 region: CASSYSGGGGGYTF. The CDR3 DNA is TGTGCCAGCAGTTACTCAGGTGGGGGGGGTGGCTACACCTTC.